The present entry profiles one T cell receptor (beta chain) with its context. This entry comes from a study of Ad26.COV2.S vaccination and SARS-CoV-2 variants. The CDR3 is made up of 15 amino acids. Germline V lookup: CDR1 SGHTA, CDR2 FQGNSA. V gave up 1 base and J gave up 5 bases; unmatched junction bases: 7. Clones were sequenced by immunoSEQ multiplex PCR, and TCRdb holds only the in-frame ones, with some missing. The sample yields about 39,000 clones, 83% seen once. The source of this sequence is a human donor who had recovered from COVID-19. The sample here was peripheral blood, taken after recovery from COVID-19. The chain joins TRBV7-2 to TRBJ1-1, with TRBD1 matching over 7 bases. The CDR3 loop is CASSLDPGGGTEAFF. The CDR3 bases are TGTGCCAGCAGCTTAGACCCAGGGGGGGGTACTGAAGCTTTCTTT.